A single sample gave rise to the 11 T cell receptor beta chains below, sequenced in a study of monozygotic twins with cystic fibrosis. The repertoire was sequenced with immunoSEQ multiplex PCR; TCRdb's copy has only in-frame clones and lacks some. Here the sample spans about 9,100 clones, roughly nine tenths being singletons. The sample taken for sequencing was blood. The origin of the receptors is a boy aged 2 to 10 with cystic fibrosis.

As regards this clone: One end of the junction does not line up with germline, which may come from a read error. The rearrangement uses TRBV11-2 and TRBJ1-2; TRBD1 is a possible D gene (6 bases). CDR3 length: 14 residues. Germline values: CDR1 SGHAT, CDR2 FQNNGV. CDR3 in amino acids: CASSLDRTDYGYTF. The CDR3 bases are TGTGCCAGCAGCCTAGATCGGACAGACTATGGCTACACCTTC.

The chain combines TRBV30 with TRBJ1-2, with 9 positions matching TRBD1. CDR1 and CDR2 (germline): GTSNPN, SVGIG (reference sequence). The junction had 10 bases not matched to a gene; V was cut back by 8 bases and J by 3 bases. The CDR3 is made up of 14 amino acids. The CDR3 spells CARSTGGEDYGYTF. The DNA for the CDR3 is TGTGCCAGATCCACAGGGGGCGAGGACTATGGCTACACCTTC.

The chain uses TRBV11-3 and TRBJ1-1; no clear D. The CDR3 runs 13 residues. Germline values: CDR1 SGHNT, CDR2 YENEEA. Trimming took off 3 bases at V and 1 base at J, with 6 bases between the two ends. The CDR3 here is CASSFTRNTEAFF. CDR3 in DNA: TGTGCCAGCAGCTTTACCAGGAACACTGAAGCTTTCTTT.

The genes are TRBV13 and TRBJ2-7; D is perhaps TRBD1 or TRBD2 (7 bases each). The ends were cut back, 11 bases at V and 7 bases at J, with 24 bases in the middle. The CDR3 has 14 amino acids. CDR1 and CDR2 (germline): PRHDT, FYEKMQ (reference sequence). The CDR3 is CASQRDSLSREQYF. Here the CDR3 DNA reads TGTGCCTCGCAGCGGGACAGCCTTTCAAGAGAGCAGTACTTC. Full variable domain (remainder filled in from reference TRBV13 and TRBJ2-7): AAGVIQSPRHLIKEKRETATLKCYPIPRHDTVYWYQQGPGQDPQFLISFYEKMQSDKGSIPDRFSAQQFSDYHSELNMSSLELGDSALYFCASQRDSLSREQYFGPGTRLTVT.

The chain couples TRBV5-1 to TRBJ1-3; D gene ambiguous. The CDR3 covers 14 residues. V shed 2 bases and J shed 4 bases, with 10 bases lying between them. CDR1 is SGHRS, CDR2 YFSETQ, per germline. The CDR3, as DNA: TGCGCCAGCAGCTTAGCTGGGGAAGGAAACACCATATATTTT. Translating gives CASSLAGEGNTIYF.

This sequence joins TRBV4-3 and TRBJ2-7, with a possible D match to TRBD1 (5 bases). Trimming pared 1 base from V and 6 bases from J, leaving 22 bases between. CDR1 LGHNA and CDR2 YSLEER come from the germline V gene. The CDR3 totals 17 residues. The CDR3 nucleotides are TGCGCCAGCAGCCAAGTGCCCACAGGTGAAGGTGGATCCGAGCAGTACTTC. This gives the protein CASSQVPTGEGGSEQYF.

The chain has TRBV5-4 and TRBJ2-3; no firm D call. Trimming stripped 7 bases from V and 2 bases from J, with 17 bases between. Germline V gene lookup returns CDR1 SGHNT and CDR2 YYREEE (reference sequence). The CDR3 runs 15 residues. The CDR3: CASSEVGSFTDTQYF. CDR3 coding DNA: TGTGCCAGCTCTGAGGTCGGCTCTTTCACAGATACGCAGTATTTT.

This clone was observed a few times. This rearrangement joins TRBV18 to TRBJ2-7; D perhaps matches TRBD1 (5 bases). V was shortened by 4 bases and J by 2 bases, with 12 bases between the two germline ends. Germline V lookup: CDR1 KGHSH, CDR2 LQKENI. This CDR3 comprises 14 residues. CDR3 DNA: TGTGCCAGCTCACATACAGGCCCACCCTACGAGCAGTACGTC. It yields the protein CASSHTGPPYEQYV.

This chain joins TRBV6-5 and TRBJ2-5; no firm D call. V was shortened by 3 bases and J by 1 base, with 9 bases between the two germline ends. Per germline, CDR1 MNHEY and CDR2 SVGAGI. The CDR3 covers 14 residues. This CDR3 reads CASSYLAFQETQYF. CDR3 nucleotides: TGTGCCAGCAGTTATCTGGCGTTCCAAGAGACCCAGTACTTC.

The chain uses TRBV6-6 and TRBJ1-1, with D tentatively TRBD1 (5 bases). V lost 7 bases, J lost 4 bases, and 19 bases lay in between. This CDR3 contains 15 residues. Germline V gene sequence: CDR1 MNHNY, CDR2 SVGAGI (reference sequence). The CDR3 spells CASTASGGWGTEAFF. The CDR3, as DNA: TGTGCCAGCACCGCCTCGGGGGGATGGGGCACTGAAGCTTTCTTT.

This clone was seen a single time. The rearrangement joins TRBV6-1 to TRBJ2-7; 9 bases match TRBD1. Germline V gives CDR1 MNHNS, CDR2 SASEGT. V dropped 6 bases and J dropped 2; count of bases not matched to a gene: 5. CDR3 length: 14 amino acids. In DNA form, the CDR3 reads TGTGCCAGCAGGACGGGACAGGGTACCTACGAGCAGTACTTC. As protein: CASRTGQGTYEQYF.